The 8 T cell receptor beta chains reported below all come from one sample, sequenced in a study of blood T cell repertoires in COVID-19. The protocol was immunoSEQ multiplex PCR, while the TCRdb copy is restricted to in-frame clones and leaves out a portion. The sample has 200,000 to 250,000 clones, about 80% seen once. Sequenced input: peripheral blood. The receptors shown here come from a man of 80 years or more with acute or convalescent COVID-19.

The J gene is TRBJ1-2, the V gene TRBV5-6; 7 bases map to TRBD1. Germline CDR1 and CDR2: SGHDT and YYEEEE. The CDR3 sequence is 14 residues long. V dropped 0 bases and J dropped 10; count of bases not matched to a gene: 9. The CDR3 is CASSLDRGFVDYTF. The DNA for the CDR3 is TGTGCCAGCAGCTTGGACAGGGGATTCGTCGACTACACCTTC.

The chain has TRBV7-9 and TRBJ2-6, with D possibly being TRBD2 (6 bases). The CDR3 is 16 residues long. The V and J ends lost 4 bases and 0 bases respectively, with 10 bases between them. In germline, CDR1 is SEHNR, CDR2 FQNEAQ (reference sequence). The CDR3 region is CASSSGLLSGANVLTF. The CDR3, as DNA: TGTGCCAGCAGCTCGGGACTTCTCTCTGGGGCCAACGTCCTGACTTTC.

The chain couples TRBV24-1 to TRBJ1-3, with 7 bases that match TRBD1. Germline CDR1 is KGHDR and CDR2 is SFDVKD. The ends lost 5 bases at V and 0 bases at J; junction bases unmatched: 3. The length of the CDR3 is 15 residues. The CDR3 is CATSATGVSGNTIYF. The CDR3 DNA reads TGTGCCACCAGTGCAACAGGGGTCTCTGGAAACACCATATATTTT.

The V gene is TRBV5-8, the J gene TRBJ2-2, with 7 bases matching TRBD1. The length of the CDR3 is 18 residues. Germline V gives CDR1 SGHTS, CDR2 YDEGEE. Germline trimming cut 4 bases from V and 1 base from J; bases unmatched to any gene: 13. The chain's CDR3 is CASSARTGLNENTGELFF. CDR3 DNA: TGTGCCAGCAGCGCTCGGACAGGTCTAAATGAGAACACCGGGGAGCTGTTTTTT.

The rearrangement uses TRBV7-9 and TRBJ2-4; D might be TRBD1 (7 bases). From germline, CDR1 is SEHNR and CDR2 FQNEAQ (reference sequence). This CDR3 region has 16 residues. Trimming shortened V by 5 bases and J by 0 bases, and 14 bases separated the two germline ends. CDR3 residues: CASSPRGTLAKNIQYF. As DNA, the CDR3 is TGTGCCAGCAGCCCCAGGGGGACTTTAGCCAAAAACATTCAGTACTTC. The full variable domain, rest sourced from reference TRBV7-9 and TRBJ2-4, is DTGVSQNPRHKITKRGQNVTFRCDPISEHNRLYWYRQTLGQGPEFLTYFQNEAQLEKSRLLSDRFSAERPKGSFSTLEIQRTEQGDSAMYLCASSPRGTLAKNIQYFGAGTRLSVL.

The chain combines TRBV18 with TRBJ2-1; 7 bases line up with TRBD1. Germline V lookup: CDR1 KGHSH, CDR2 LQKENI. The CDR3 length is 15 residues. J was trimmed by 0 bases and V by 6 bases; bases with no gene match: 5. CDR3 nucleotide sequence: TGTGCCAGCTCCCTGACAGGGACCTCCTACAATGAGCAGTTCTTC. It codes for CASSLTGTSYNEQFF.

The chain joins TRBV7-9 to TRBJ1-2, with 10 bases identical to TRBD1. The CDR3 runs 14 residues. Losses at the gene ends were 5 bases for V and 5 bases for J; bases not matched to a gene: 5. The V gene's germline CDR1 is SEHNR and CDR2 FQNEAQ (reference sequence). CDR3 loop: CASSRDRGPYGYTF. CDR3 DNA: TGTGCCAGCAGCCGGGACAGGGGACCTTATGGCTACACCTTC.

The CDR3 loop reads CASRISLRHEQYF. The DNA of the CDR3 is TGTGCCAGCAGAATCAGCCTGAGGCACGAGCAGTACTTC. The V gene is TRBV28, the J gene TRBJ2-7; no firm D call. Between the trimmed V and J ends, which lost 6 bases and 5 bases, there was a span of 14 bases. Germline V gives CDR1 MDHEN, CDR2 SYDVKM. The CDR3 spans 13 residues. Combining the CDR3 with reference TRBV28 and TRBJ2-7 gives the whole variable domain DVKVTQSSRYLVKRTGEKVFLECVQDMDHENMFWYRQDPGLGLRLIYFSYDVKMKEKGDIPEGYSVSREKKERFSLILESASTNQTSMYLCASRISLRHEQYFGPGTRLTVT.